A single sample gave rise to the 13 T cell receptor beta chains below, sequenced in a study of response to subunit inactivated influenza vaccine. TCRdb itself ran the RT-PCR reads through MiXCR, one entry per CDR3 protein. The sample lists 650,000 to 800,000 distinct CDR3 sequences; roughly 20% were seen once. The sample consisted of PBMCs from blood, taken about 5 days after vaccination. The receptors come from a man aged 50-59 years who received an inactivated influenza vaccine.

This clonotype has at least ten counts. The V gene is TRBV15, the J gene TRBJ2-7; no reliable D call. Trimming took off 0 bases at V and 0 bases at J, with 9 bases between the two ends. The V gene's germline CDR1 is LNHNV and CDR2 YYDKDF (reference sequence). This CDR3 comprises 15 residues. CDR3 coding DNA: TGTGCCACCAGCAGAGACTTTGACAACTCCTACGAGCAGTACTTC. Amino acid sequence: CATSRDFDNSYEQYF.

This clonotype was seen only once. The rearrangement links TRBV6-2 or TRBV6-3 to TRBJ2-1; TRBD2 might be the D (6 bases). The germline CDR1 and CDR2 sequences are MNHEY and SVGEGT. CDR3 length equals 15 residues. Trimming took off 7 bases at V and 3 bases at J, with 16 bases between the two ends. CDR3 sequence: CASTDWRGNYNEQFF. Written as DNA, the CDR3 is TGTGCCAGCACCGACTGGAGGGGCAACTACAATGAGCAGTTCTTC.

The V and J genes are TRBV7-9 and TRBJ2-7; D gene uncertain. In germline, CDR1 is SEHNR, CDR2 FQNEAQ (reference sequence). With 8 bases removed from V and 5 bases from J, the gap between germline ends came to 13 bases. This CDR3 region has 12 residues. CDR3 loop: CASGWGRDEQYF. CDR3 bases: TGTGCCAGCGGCTGGGGAAGAGACGAGCAGTACTTC.

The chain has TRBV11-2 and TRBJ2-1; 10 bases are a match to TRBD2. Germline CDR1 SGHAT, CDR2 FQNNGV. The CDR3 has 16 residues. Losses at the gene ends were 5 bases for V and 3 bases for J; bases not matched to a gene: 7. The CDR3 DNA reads TGTGCCAGCAGCCGTGAACTAGCGGGAAGCTACAATGAGCAGTTCTTC. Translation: CASSRELAGSYNEQFF.

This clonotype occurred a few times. CDR3 DNA sequence: TGTGCCAGCAGCTTAGCAGGGGCCATCTATAATTCACCCCTCCACTTT. Its translation is CASSLAGAIYNSPLHF. The chain has TRBV7-2 and TRBJ1-6, with a possible D match to TRBD1 (5 bases). Trimming pared 0 bases from V and 3 bases from J, leaving 9 bases between. This CDR3 is built from 16 residues. Germline CDR1 is SGHTA and CDR2 is FQGNSA.

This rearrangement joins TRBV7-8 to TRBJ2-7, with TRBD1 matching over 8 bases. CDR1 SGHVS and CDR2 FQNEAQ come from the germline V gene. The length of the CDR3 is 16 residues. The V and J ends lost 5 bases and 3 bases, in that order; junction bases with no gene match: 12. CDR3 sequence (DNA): TGTGCCAGCAGCCTCAGGGGGCCCTCCCTTCACTACGAGCAGTACTTC. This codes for CASSLRGPSLHYEQYF.

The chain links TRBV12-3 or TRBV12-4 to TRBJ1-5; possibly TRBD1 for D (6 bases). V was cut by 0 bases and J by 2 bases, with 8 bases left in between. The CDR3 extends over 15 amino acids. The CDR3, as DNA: TGTGCCAGCAGTTTAGCACAGGGTGGCAATCAGCCCCAGCATTTT. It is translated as CASSLAQGGNQPQHF.

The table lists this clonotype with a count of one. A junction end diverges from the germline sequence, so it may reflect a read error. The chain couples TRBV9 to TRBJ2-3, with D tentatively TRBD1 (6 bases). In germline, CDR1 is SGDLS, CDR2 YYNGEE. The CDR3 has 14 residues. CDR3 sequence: CASTVGGPTDTQYF. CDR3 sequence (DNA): TGTGCCAGCACCGTAGGGGGACCCACAGATACGCAGTATTTT. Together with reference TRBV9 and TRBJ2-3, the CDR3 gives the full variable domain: DSGVTQTPKHLITATGQRVTLRCSPRSGDLSVYWYQQSLDQGLQFLIQYYNGEERAKGNILERFSAQQFPDLHSELNLSSLELGDSALYFCASTVGGPTDTQYFGPGTRLTVL.

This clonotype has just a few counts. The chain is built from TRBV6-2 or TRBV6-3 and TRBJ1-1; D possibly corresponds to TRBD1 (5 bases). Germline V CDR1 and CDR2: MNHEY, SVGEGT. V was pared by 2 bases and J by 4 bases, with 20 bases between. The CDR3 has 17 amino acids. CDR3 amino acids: CASSYPTRGLTRTEAFF. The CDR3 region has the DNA TGTGCCAGCAGTTACCCTACAAGGGGACTTACCCGCACTGAAGCTTTCTTT.

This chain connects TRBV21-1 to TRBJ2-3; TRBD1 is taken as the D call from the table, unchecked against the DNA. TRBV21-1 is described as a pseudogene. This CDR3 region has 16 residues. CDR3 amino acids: CASSTRRAGSGGTQYF. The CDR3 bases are TGTGCCAGCAGCACGCGTAGGGCGGGGTCCGGCGGTACGCAGTATTTT.

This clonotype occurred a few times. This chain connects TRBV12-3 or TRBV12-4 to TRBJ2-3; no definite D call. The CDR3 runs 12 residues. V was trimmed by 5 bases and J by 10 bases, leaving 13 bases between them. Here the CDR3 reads CASSPLMAPQYF. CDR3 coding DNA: TGTGCCAGCAGTCCCTTGATGGCCCCGCAGTATTTT.

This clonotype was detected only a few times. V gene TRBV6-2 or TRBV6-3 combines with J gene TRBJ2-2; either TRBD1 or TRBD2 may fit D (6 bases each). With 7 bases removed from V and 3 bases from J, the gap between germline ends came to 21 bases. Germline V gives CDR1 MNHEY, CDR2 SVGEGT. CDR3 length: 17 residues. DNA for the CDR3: TGTGCCAGCACCCCCGCGAAACAGGGAGGCGACACCGGGGAGCTGTTTTTT. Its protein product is CASTPAKQGGDTGELFF.

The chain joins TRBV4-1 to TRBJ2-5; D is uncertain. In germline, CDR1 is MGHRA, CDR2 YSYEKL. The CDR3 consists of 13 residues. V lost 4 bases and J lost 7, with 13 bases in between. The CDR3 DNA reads TGCGCCAGCAGCCCGGCCGGCACGGGGACCCAGTACTTC. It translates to CASSPAGTGTQYF.